Following are 5 T cell receptor beta chains from one sample sequenced in a study of technical replicates of blood from several donors. Sequencing used immunoSEQ multiplex PCR; TCRdb keeps in-frame clones, though not all of them. Of about 15,000 clones in the sample, roughly four fifths are singletons; the top ten hold around a tenth. The sample taken for sequencing was PBMCs. These receptor sequences come from a human donor in good health. Some clones in this sample may be carry-over from other donors' samples.

This chain uses TRBV6-5 with TRBJ2-7; perhaps TRBD1 as D (5 bases). From germline, CDR1 is MNHEY and CDR2 SVGAGI. CDR3 length equals 13 residues. V lost 11 bases to trimming and J lost 6 bases, with 20 bases between them. The CDR3 DNA is TGTGCCGGCTGCTGGGGCACCGTGAGCGAGCAGTACTTC. Translation: CAGCWGTVSEQYF.

V and J are TRBV27 and TRBJ2-5, with 11 bases aligning to TRBD2. Per germline, CDR1 MNHEY and CDR2 SMNVEV (reference sequence). V gave up 6 bases and J gave up 1 base; unmatched junction bases: 7. The CDR3 length is 16 residues. The CDR3 region is CASRVGLADFQETQYF. The CDR3 region has the DNA TGTGCCAGCAGGGTGGGACTAGCGGATTTCCAAGAGACCCAGTACTTC.

The rearrangement joins TRBV6-4 to TRBJ2-1; 11 bases match TRBD1. Germline lookup yields CDR1 MRHNA and CDR2 SNTAGT. J lost 3 bases, V lost 3 bases, and 1 base had no gene match. The length of the CDR3 is 15 residues. CDR3 sequence reads: CASSEGTGGYNEQFF. The CDR3 DNA sequence: TGTGCCAGCAGTGAGGGGACAGGGGGCTACAATGAGCAGTTCTTC.

This sequence joins TRBV2 and TRBJ2-2; D call uncertain. The germline CDR1 and CDR2 sequences are SNHLY and FYNNEI. The CDR3 loop spans 12 amino acids. V lost 6 bases and J 7 bases, leaving 9 bases between the germline ends. Written as DNA, the CDR3 is TGTGCCAGCAGAGCGACCGGCGGGGAGCTGTTTTTT. Its protein product is CASRATGGELFF.

The V gene is TRBV19, the J gene TRBJ2-3; D is perhaps TRBD2 (6 bases). V dropped 3 bases and J dropped 3 bases, with 16 bases sitting between them. CDR1 and CDR2 from the germline V gene are LNHDA and SQIVND (reference sequence). CDR3 length equals 16 residues. CDR3 nucleotide sequence: TGTGCCAGTAGTATGAGGGACGGGGCGGGGACAGATACGCAGTATTTT. Its translation is CASSMRDGAGTDTQYF.